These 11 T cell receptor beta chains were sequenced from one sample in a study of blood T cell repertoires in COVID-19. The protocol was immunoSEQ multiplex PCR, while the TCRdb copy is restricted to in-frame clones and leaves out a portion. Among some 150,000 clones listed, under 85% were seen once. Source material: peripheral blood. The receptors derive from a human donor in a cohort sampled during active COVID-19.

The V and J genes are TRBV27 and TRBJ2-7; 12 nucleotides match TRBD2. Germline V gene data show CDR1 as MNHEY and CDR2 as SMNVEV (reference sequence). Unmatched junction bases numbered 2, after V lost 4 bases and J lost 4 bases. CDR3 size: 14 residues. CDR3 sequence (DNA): TGTGCCAGCAGTTGGACTAGCGGGAAATACGAGCAGTACTTC. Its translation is CASSWTSGKYEQYF.

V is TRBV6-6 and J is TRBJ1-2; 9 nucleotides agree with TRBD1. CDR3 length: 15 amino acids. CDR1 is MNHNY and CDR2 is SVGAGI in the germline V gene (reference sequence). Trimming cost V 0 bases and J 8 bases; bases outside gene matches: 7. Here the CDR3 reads CASSYSRDRANGYTF. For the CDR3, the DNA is TGTGCCAGCAGTTACTCGAGGGACAGGGCAAACGGCTACACCTTC.

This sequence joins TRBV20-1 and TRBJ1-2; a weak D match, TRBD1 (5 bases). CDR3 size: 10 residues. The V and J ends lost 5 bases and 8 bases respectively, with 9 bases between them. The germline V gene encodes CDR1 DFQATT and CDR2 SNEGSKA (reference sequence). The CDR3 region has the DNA TGCAGTGCTCTTTACAGGGGCTACACCTTC. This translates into CSALYRGYTF.

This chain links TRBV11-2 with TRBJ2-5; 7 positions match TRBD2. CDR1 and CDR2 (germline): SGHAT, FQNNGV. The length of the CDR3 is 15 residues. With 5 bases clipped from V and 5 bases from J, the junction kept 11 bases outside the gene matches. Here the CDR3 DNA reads TGTGCCAGCAGCCCGGTTCGGGGGGTTGGGGAGACCCAGTACTTC. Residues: CASSPVRGVGETQYF. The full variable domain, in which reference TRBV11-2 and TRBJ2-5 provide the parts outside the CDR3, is EAGVAQSPRYKIIEKRQSVAFWCNPISGHATLYWYQQILGQGPKLLIQFQNNGVVDDSQLPKDRFSAERLKGVDSTLKIQPAKLEDSAVYLCASSPVRGVGETQYFGPGTRLLVL.

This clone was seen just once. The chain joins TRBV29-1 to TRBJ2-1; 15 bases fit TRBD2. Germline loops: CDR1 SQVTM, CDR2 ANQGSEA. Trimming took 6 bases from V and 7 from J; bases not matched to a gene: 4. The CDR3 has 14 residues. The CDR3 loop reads CSVGTSGRWNEQFF. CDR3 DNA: TGCAGCGTGGGGACTAGCGGGAGGTGGAATGAGCAGTTCTTC.

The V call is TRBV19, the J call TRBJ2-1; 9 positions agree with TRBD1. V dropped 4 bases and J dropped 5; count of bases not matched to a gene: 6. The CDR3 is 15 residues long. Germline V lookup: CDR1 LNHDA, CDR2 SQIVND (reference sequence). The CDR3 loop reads CASSTGTGYHNEQFF. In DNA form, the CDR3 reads TGTGCCAGTAGTACCGGGACAGGGTACCACAATGAGCAGTTCTTC.

The CDR3 sequence is CASSLYTFTDTQYF. Written as DNA, the CDR3 is TGTGCCAGCAGCTTGTATACTTTCACAGATACGCAGTATTTT. The V gene is TRBV7-8, the J gene TRBJ2-3; D is ambiguous. The CDR3 consists of 14 residues. The germline V and J ends were trimmed by 3 bases and 2 bases, with 9 bases remaining between them. Germline-derived CDR1 and CDR2 are SGHVS and FQNEAQ.

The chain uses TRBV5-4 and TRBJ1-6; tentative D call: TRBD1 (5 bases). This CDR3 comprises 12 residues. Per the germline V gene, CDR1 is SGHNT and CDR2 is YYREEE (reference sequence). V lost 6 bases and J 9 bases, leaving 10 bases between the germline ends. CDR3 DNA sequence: TGTGCCAGCAAGCAGGGCACTTCACCCCTCCACTTT. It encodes CASKQGTSPLHF.

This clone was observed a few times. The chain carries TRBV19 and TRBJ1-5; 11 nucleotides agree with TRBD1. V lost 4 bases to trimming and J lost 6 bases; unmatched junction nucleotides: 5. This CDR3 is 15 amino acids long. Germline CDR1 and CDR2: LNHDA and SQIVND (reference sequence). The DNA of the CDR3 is TGTGCCAGTAGTAGGACAGGGGGCGGGGGTCAGCCCCAGCATTTT. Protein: CASSRTGGGGQPQHF.

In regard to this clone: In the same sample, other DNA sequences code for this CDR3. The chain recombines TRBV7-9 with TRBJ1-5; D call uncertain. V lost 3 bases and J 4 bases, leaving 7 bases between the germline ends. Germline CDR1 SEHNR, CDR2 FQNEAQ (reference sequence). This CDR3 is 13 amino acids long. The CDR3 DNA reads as TGTGCCAGCAGCTTGGAGAGGAATCAGCCCCAGCATTTT. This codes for CASSLERNQPQHF. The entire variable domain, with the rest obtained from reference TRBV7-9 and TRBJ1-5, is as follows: DTGVSQNPRHKITKRGQNVTFRCDPISEHNRLYWYRQTLGQGPEFLTYFQNEAQLEKSRLLSDRFSAERPKGSFSTLEIQRTEQGDSAMYLCASSLERNQPQHFGDGTRLSIL.

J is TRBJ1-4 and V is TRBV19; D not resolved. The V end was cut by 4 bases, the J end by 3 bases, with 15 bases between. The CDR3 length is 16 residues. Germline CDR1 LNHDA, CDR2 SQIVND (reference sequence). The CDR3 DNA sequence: TGTGCCAGTAGTACGAGAGGCCCGGGGTCTAATGAAAAACTGTTTTTT. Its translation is CASSTRGPGSNEKLFF.